This T cell receptor (beta chain) was retrieved from a study of PD-1 blockade in classical Hodgkin lymphoma. Each patient's relapse followed autologous stem cell transplantation, and brentuximab vedotin exposure varied. CD4+ T cells were purified from thawed PBMCs by negative selection. Sequencing used immunoSEQ multiplex PCR; TCRdb keeps in-frame clones, though not all of them. The profile shows approximately 8,800 clones, roughly four fifths of them singletons. The sequence was collected from a human donor with classical Hodgkin lymphoma. Sequences were derived from CD4+ T cells from blood, sampled at baseline.

CDR3 bases: TGTGCCAGTAGTATAGGGGGAGGGGGCAATGAGCAGTTCTTC. Protein: CASSIGGGGNEQFF. The gene calls are TRBV19 and TRBJ2-1; possibly TRBD2 for D (7 bases). The CDR3 runs 14 residues. In germline, CDR1 is LNHDA, CDR2 SQIVND (reference sequence). The germline V and J ends were trimmed by 1 base and 6 bases, with 10 bases remaining between them.